This T cell receptor (beta chain) stems from a study of early T cells in non-severe SARS-CoV-2 infection (dated by TCRdb to the early 2020s). Regarding the research as a whole: Because TCR sequencing was done on bulk RNA from unsorted whole blood, the alpha and beta chains could not be paired.

A case-control design nested within a healthcare worker cohort in London, UK, was used, with weekly nasopharyngeal swab PCR tests and blood sampling performed. Healthcare workers were enrolled in the week of the UK lockdown, from 23 to 31 March 2020, and were followed every week for up to roughly 15 weeks. Trimming accounts for 6 bases at V and 7 bases at J, while the number of junction bases matched to no gene is 18. CDR1 and CDR2 are read off the germline V gene as SGHTA and FQGTGA. The CDR3 contains 17 residues, cysteine and phenylalanine counted. The kept DNA is CDR3 alone, 51 bases in frame from the first base. About this clonotype: Its antigen is not yet known. Per-base quality was not reported, and no clone a single base away is much larger than it.

Libraries were built with 5' RACE. TCRdb lists the instrument as NextSeq 500. In the TCR library protocol, unique molecular identifiers were attached to individual cDNA molecules to correct for PCR bias and sequencing error. Both TCR alpha and beta chains were sequenced, and tight co-correlation was observed between alpha and beta sequence abundances in each sample. In the original analysis: Decombinator V4 was used to annotate the V gene, J gene and CDR3 of the TCR sequences. Expanded TCRs were defined as changing significantly between any two time points under a Poisson model with p below 0.0001. TCR abundances were normalised to the total number of TCRs sequenced in each sample and reported as counts per million. TRAV1-2 paired with TRAJ12, TRAJ20 or TRAJ33 defined MAIT TCRs, while TRAV10 paired with TRAJ18 defined iNKT TCRs. VDJdb, accessed 1 November 2021, was searched for CMV, EBV and SARS-CoV-2 annotated TCRs, excluding TCRs annotated for multiple antigens. In-frame beta chains were kept once TCRdb had trimmed the public reads at Q25 with fastp and called clones with MiXCR. Merged by CDR3 protein, the rows form single entries marked with the most common genes and DNA. The V and J calls were determined by TCRdb, not by the authors. This sample has 100,000 to 150,000 distinct CDR3 sequences in its table, and about 16% of those were observed once. About a fifth of the sample goes to the ten largest clones.

The full study reports these points: Matching against VDJdb was skewed toward anti-spike CD8 responses, likely underestimated virus-specific expansions, and missed private and CD4 specificities.

The sequence derives from an adult who was a healthcare worker with PCR-confirmed SARS-CoV-2 infection or an uninfected control (not recorded which). Recombination connected TRBV7-3 to TRBJ2-1; 7 bases in the middle match TRBD2. Sequenced material: whole blood. The CDR3 corresponds to CASSRDIGRLSRNEQFF. The DNA sequence follows: TGTGCCAGCAGTCGAGACATCGGGAGGCTATCACGAAATGAGCAGTTCTTC.